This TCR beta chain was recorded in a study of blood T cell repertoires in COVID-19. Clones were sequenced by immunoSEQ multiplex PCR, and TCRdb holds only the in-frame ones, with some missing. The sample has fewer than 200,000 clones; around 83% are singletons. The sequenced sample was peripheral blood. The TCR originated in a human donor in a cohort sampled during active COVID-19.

The CDR3 coding sequence is TGTGCCAGCAGTGATCGGAATAGCGGGACCGGGGAGCTGTTTTTT. Amino acids: CASSDRNSGTGELFF. The rearrangement joins TRBV2 to TRBJ2-2; the match to TRBD2 covers 7 bases. CDR3 size: 15 residues. Germline trimming cut 3 bases from V and 5 bases from J; bases unmatched to any gene: 6. Germline CDR1 reads SNHLY; CDR2 reads FYNNEI.